This note documents a single T cell receptor beta chain sequence. Looked up from germline, CDR1 is SGHAT and CDR2 is FQNNGV. This CDR3 region has 15 residues. The ends were cut back, 1 base at V and 0 bases at J, with 10 bases in the middle. Measured with immunoSEQ multiplex PCR; TCRdb has only the in-frame clones, and not every one. The sample lists thousands of clones, roughly 86% occurring once. The data were obtained in a study of neoadjuvant nivolumab and ipilimumab in lung cancer. Study background: Patients got nivolumab 3 mg/kg on days 1, 15 and 29; combination added ipilimumab 1 mg/kg day 1.

The rearrangement links TRBV11-2 to TRBJ2-7; D is uncertain. This TCR came from an adult with non-small cell lung cancer. This specimen consisted of adjacent normal lung tissue, obtained after neoadjuvant nivolumab, alone or with ipilimumab, at or shortly before surgery. CDR3 protein: CASSLGGMGSYEQYF. CDR3 sequence (DNA): TGTGCCAGCAGCTTAGGGGGAATGGGCTCCTACGAGCAGTACTTC.